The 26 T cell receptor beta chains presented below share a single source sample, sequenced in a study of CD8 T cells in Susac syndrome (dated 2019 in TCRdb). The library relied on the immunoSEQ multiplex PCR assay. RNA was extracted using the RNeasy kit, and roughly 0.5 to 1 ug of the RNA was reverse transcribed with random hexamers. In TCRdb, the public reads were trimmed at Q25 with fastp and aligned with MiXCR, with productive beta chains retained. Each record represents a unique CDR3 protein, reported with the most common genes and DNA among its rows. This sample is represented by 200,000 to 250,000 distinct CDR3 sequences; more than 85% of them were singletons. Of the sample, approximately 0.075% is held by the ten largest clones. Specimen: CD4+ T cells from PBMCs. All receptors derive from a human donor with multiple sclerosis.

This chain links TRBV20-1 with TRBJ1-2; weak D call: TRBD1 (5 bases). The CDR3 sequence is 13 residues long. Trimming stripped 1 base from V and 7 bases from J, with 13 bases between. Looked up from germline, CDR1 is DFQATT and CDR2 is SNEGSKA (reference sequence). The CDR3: CSARARAGTGYTF. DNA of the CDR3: TGCAGTGCTAGAGCCCGAGCGGGGACTGGCTACACCTTC.

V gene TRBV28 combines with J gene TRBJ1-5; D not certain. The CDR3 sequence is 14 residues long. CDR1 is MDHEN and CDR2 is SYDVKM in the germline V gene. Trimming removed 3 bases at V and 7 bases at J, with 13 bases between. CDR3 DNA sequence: TGTGCCAGCAGTTTGTTGCAGGATGGCCAGCCCCAGCATTTT. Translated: CASSLLQDGQPQHF.

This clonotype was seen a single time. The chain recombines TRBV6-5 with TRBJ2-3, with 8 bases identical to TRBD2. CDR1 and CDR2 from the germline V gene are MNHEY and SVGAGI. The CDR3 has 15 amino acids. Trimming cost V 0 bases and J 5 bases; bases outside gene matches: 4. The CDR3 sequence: CASSYSAGGEDTQYF. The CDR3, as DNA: TGTGCCAGCAGTTACTCCGCGGGGGGAGAAGATACGCAGTATTTT.

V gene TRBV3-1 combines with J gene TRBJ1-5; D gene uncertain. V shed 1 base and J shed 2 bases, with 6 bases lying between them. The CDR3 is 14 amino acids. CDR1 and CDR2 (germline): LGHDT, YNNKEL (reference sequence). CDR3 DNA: TGTGCCAGCAGCCAAGCGGCAGGCAATCAGCCCCAGCATTTT. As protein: CASSQAAGNQPQHF.

The CDR3 sequence is CASSLGGGEDTQYF. CDR3 in DNA: TGCGCCAGCAGCTTGGGAGGAGGGGAAGATACGCAGTATTTT. V and J are TRBV5-1 and TRBJ2-3; the D gene is possibly TRBD2 (6 bases). V dropped 0 bases and J dropped 5 bases, with 10 bases sitting between them. Germline V lookup: CDR1 SGHRS, CDR2 YFSETQ. CDR3 length equals 14 residues. The full variable domain, with the rest looked up from reference TRBV5-1 and TRBJ2-3, is KAGVTQTPRYLIKTRGQQVTLSCSPISGHRSVSWYQQTPGQGLQFLFEYFSETQRNKGNFPGRFSGRQFSNSRSEMNVSTLELGDSALYLCASSLGGGEDTQYFGPGTRLTVL.

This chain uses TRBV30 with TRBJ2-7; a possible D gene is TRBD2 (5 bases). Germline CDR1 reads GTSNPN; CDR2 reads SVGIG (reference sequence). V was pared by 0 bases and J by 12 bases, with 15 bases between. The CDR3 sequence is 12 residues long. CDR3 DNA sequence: TGTGCCTGGAGTGTATCGGACTTAAGACGGTACTTC. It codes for CAWSVSDLRRYF. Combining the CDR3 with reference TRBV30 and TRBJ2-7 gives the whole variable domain SQTIHQWPATLVQPVGSPLSLECTVEGTSNPNLYWYRQAAGRGLQLLFYSVGIGQISSEVPQNLSASRPQDRQFILSSKKLLLSDSGFYLCAWSVSDLRRYFGPGTRLTVT.

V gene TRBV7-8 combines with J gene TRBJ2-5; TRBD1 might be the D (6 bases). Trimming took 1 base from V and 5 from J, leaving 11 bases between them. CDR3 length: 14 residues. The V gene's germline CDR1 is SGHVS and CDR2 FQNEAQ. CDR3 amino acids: CASSLVNRDETQYF. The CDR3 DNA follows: TGTGCCAGCAGCTTAGTAAACAGGGATGAGACCCAGTACTTC.

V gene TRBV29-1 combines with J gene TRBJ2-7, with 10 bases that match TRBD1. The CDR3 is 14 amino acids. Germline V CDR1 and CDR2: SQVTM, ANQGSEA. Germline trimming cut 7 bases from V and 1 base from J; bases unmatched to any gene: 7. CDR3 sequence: CSAARDRGSYEQYF. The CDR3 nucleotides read TGCAGCGCCGCAAGGGACAGGGGTTCCTACGAGCAGTACTTC.

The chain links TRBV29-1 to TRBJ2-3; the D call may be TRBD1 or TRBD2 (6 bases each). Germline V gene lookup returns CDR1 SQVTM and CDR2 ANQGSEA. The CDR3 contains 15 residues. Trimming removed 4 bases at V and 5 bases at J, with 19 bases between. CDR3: CSVVVRRGHEDTQYF. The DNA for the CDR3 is TGCAGCGTTGTAGTCCGGCGGGGACACGAAGATACGCAGTATTTT.

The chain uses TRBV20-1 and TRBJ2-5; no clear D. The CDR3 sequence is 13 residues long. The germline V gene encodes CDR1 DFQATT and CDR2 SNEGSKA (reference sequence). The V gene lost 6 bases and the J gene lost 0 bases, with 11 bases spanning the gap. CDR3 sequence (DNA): TGCAGTGCCCCCCGTAATGACCAAGAGACCCAGTACTTC. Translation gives CSAPRNDQETQYF.

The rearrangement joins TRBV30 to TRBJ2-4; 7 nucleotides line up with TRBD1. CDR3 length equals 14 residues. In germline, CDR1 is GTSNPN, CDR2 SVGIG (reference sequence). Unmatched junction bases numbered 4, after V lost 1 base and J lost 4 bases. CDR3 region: CAWSGGQKKNIQYF. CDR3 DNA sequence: TGTGCCTGGAGTGGGGGACAGAAAAAAAACATTCAGTACTTC.

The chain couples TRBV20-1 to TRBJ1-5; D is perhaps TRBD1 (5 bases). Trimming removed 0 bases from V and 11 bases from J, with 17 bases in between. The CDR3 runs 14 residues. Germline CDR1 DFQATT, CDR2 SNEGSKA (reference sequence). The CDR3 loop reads CSARESQALGAQHF. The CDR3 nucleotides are TGCAGTGCTAGAGAATCGCAGGCCCTAGGGGCCCAGCATTTT.

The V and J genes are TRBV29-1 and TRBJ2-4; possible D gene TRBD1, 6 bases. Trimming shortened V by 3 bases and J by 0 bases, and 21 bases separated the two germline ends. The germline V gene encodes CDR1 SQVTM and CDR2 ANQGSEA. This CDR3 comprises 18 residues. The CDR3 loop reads CSVESGKGEYAAKNIQYF. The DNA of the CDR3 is TGCAGCGTTGAGAGTGGGAAGGGGGAATACGCAGCCAAAAACATTCAGTACTTC.

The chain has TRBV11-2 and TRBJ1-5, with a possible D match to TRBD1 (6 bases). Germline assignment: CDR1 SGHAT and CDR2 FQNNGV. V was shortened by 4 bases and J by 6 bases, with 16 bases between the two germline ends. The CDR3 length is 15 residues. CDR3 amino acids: CASSSGTITGQPQHF. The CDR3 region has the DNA TGTGCCAGCAGCTCCGGGACAATCACAGGTCAGCCCCAGCATTTT.

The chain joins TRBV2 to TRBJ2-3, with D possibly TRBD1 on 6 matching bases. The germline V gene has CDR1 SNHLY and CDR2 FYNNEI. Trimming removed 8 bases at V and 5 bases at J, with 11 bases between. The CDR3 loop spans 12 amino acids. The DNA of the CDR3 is TGTGCCAGCGGGGGCCACAGAGATACGCAGTATTTT. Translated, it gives CASGGHRDTQYF.

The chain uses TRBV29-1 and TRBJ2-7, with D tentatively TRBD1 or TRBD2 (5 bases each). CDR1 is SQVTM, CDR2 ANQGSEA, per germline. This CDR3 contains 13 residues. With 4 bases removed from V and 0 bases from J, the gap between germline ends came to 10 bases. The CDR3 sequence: CSVVSGHSYEQYF. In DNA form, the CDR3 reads TGCAGCGTTGTTTCGGGGCACTCCTACGAGCAGTACTTC.

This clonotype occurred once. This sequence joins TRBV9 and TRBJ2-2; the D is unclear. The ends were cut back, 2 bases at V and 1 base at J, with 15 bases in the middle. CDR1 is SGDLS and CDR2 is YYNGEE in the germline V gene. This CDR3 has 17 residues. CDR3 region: CASSVTTRLLNTGELFF. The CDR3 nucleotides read TGTGCCAGCAGCGTTACGACAAGACTGCTGAACACCGGGGAGCTGTTTTTT.

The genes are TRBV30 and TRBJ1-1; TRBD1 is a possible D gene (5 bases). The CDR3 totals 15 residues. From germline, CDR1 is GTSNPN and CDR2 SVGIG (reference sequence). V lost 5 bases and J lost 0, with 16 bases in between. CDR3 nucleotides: TGTGCCTGGGAGCGCGGGGGGAAGATGAACACTGAAGCTTTCTTT. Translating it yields CAWERGGKMNTEAFF.

The CDR3 spells CASRRIGEPQHF. CDR3 sequence (DNA): TGCGCCAGCAGACGAATTGGGGAGCCCCAGCATTTT. This rearrangement joins TRBV5-1 to TRBJ1-5; no clear D gene. The CDR3 has 12 amino acids. V lost 5 bases, J lost 8 bases, and 11 bases lay in between. Per germline, CDR1 SGHRS and CDR2 YFSETQ.

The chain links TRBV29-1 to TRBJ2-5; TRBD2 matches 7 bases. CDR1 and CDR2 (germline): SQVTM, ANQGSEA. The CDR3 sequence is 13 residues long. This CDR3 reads CTVEGGSQETQYF. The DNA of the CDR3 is TGCACCGTGGAGGGAGGGAGCCAAGAGACCCAGTACTTC.

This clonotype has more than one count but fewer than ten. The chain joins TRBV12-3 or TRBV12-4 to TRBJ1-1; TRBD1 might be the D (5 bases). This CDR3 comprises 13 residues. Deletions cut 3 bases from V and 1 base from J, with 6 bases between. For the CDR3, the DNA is TGTGCCAGCAGTTTTCAGGGGAACACTGAAGCTTTCTTT. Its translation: CASSFQGNTEAFF.

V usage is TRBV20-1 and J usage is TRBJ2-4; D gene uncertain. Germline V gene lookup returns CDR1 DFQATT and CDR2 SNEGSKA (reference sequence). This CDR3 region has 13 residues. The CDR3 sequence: CSLSGVASSIQYF. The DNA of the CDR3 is TGCAGCTTGAGTGGCGTAGCCTCAAGCATTCAGTACTTC.

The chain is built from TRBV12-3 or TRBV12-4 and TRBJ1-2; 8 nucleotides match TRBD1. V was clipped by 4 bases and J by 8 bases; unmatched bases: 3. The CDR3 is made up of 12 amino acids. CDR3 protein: CASSSRTGGYTF. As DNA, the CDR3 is TGTGCCAGCAGTTCCAGGACAGGGGGCTACACCTTC.

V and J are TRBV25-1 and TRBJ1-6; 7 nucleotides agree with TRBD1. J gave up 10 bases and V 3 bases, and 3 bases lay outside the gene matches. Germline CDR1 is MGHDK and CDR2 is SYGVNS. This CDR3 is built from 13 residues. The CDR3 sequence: CASSDLGGSPLHF. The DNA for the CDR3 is TGTGCCAGCAGTGACTTAGGGGGCTCACCCCTCCACTTT.

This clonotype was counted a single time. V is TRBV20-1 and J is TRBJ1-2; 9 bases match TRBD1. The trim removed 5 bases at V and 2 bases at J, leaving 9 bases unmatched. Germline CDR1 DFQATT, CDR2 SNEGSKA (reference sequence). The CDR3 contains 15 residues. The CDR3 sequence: CSASSPGTGNYGYTF. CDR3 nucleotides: TGCAGTGCTTCAAGTCCCGGGACAGGGAACTATGGCTACACCTTC.

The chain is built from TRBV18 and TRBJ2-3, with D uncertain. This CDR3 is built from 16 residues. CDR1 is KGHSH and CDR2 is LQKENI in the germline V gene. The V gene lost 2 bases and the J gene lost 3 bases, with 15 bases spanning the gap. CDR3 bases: TGTGCCAGCTCACCATCTGGAAGCGCTGGGACAGATACGCAGTATTTT. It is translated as CASSPSGSAGTDTQYF.